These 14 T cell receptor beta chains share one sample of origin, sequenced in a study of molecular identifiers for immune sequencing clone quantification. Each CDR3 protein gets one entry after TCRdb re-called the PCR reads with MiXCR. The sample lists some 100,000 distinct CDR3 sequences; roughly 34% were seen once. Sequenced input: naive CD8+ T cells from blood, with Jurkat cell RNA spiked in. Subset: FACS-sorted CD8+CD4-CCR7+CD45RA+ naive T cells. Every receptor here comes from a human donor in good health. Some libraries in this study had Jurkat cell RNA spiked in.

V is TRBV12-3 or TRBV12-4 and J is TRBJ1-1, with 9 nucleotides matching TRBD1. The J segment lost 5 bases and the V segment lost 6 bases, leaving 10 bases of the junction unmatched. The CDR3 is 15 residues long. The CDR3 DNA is TGTGCCAGCAGCATTCCGGGACAGGGCCTTACTGAAGCTTTCTTT. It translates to CASSIPGQGLTEAFF.

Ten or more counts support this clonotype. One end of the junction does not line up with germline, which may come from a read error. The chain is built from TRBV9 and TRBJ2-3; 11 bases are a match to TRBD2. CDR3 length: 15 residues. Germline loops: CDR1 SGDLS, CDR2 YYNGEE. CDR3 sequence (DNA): TGTGCCAGCAGCACTAGCGGGAGCGACACAGATTCGCAGTATTTT. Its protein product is CASSTSGSDTDSQYF.

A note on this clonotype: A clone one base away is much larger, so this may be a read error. DNA of the CDR3: TGTGCCAGCAGCCTAGAATCTACTAGCGGGCCCTACGAGCAGTACTTC. This codes for CASSLESTSGPYEQYF. The rearrangement uses TRBV4-2 and TRBJ2-7; 9 bases align to TRBD2. In germline, CDR1 is LGHNA, CDR2 YNFKEQ. The CDR3 loop spans 16 amino acids. Trimming at V came to 4 bases and at J to 2 bases, leaving 9 bases not matched to a gene.

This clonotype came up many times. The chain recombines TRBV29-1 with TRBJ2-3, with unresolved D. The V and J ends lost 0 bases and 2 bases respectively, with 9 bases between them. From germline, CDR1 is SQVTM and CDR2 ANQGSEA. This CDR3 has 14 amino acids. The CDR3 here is CSVEDLIYTDTQYF. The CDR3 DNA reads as TGCAGCGTTGAAGATCTCATTTACACAGATACGCAGTATTTT.

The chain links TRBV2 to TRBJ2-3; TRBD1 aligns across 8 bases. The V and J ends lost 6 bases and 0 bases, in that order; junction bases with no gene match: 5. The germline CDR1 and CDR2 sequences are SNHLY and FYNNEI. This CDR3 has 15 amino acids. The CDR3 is CASRDRVLSTDTQYF. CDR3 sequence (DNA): TGTGCCAGCAGGGACAGGGTACTCAGCACAGATACGCAGTATTTT. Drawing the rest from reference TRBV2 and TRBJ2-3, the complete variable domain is EPEVTQTPSHQVTQMGQEVILRCVPISNHLYFYWYRQILGQKVEFLVSFYNNEISEKSEIFDDQFSVERPDGSNFTLKIRSTKLEDSAMYFCASRDRVLSTDTQYFGPGTRLTVL.

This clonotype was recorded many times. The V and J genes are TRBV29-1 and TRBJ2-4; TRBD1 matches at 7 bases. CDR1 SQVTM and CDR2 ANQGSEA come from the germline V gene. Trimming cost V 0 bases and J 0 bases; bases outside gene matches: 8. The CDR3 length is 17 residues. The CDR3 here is CSVEDRSRGKAKNIQYF. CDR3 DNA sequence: TGCAGCGTTGAAGATCGGAGCAGGGGGAAAGCCAAAAACATTCAGTACTTC.

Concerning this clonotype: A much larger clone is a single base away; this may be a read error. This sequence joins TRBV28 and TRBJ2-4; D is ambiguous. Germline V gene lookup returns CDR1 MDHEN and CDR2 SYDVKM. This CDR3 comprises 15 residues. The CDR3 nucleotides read TGTGCCAGCTGTTTTCAGGTTTGGGCCAAAAACATTCAGTACTTC. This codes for CASCFQVWAKNIQYF.

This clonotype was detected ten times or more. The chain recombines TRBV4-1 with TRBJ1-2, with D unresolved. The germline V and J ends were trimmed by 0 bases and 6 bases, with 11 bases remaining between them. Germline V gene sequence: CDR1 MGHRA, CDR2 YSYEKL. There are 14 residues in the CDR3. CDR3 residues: CASSQDRLNNGYTF. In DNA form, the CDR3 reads TGCGCCAGCAGCCAAGATCGACTAAATAATGGCTACACCTTC.

In DNA, the CDR3 is TGCAGTGCGCCCTTCTCCCACACTAGAAATCCCTACGAGCAGTACTTC. Translated, it gives CSAPFSHTRNPYEQYF. J is TRBJ2-7 and V is TRBV20-1; a possible D gene is TRBD2 (5 bases). From germline, CDR1 is DFQATT and CDR2 SNEGSKA (reference sequence). V lost 6 bases and J 2 bases, leaving 23 bases between the germline ends. CDR3 size: 16 residues.

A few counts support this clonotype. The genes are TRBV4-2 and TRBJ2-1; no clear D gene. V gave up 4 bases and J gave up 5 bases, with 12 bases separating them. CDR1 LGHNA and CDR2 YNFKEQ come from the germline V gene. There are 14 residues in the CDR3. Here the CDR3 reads CASSPSQPDNEQFF. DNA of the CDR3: TGTGCCAGCAGCCCGTCCCAGCCGGACAATGAGCAGTTCTTC.

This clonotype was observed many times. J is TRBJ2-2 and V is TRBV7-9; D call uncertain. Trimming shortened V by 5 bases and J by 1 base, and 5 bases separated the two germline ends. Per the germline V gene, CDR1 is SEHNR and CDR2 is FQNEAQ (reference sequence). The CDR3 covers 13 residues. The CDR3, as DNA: TGTGCCAGCAGCCCCTTGAACACCGGGGAGCTGTTTTTT. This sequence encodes CASSPLNTGELFF. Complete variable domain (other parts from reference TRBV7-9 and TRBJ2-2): DTGVSQNPRHKITKRGQNVTFRCDPISEHNRLYWYRQTLGQGPEFLTYFQNEAQLEKSRLLSDRFSAERPKGSFSTLEIQRTEQGDSAMYLCASSPLNTGELFFGEGSRLTVL.

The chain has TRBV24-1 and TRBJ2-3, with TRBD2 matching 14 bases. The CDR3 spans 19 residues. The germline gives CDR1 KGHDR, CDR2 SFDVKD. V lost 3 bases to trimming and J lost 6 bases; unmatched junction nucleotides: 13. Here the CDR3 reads CATSDPPTGTSGSWDTQYF. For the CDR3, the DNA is TGTGCCACCAGTGATCCGCCAACCGGGACTAGCGGGAGCTGGGATACGCAGTATTTT.

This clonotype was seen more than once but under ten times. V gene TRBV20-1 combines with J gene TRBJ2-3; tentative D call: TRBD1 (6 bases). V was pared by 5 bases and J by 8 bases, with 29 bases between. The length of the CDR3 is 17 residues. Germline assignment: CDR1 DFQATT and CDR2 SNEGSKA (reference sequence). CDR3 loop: CSADPHPNRVDSSTQYF. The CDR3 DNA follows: TGCAGTGCTGACCCCCATCCTAACAGGGTTGATAGTAGTACGCAGTATTTT.

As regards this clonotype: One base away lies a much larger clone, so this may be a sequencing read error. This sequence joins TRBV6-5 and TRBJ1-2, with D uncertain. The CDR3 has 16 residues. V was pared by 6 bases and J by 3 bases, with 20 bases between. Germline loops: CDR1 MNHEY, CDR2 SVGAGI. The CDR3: CASSSARSAQYYGYTF. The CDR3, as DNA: TGTGCCAGCAGCTCAGCCAGGTCAGCCCAATACTATGGCTACACCTTC.